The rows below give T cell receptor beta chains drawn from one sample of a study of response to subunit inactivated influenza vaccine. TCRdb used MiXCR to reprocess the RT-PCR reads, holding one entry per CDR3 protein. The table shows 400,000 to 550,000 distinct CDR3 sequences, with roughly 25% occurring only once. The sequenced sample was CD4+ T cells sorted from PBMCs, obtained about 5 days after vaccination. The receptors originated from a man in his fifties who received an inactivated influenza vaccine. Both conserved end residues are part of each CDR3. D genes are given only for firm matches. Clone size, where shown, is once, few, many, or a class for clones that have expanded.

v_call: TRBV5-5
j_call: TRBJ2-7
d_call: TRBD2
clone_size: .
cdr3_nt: TGTGCCAGCAGCACACTCGCCGGGACTAGCGGGAGCGACGAGCAGTACTTC
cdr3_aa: CASSTLAGTSGSDEQYF

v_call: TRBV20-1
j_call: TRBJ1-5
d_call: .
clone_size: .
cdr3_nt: TGCAGTGCACTTCAGGGGCCGGGCAATCAGCCCCAGCATTTT
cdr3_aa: CSALQGPGNQPQHF

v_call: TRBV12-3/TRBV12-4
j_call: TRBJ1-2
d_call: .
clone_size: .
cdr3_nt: TGTGCCAGCAGTTTTGGGGTCGGGGACTATGGCTACACCTTC
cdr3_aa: CASSFGVGDYGYTF

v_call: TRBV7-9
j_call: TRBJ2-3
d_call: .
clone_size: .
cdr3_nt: TGTGCCAGCAGCCCCCGGGCGGGGCGCAGCACAGATACGCAGTATTTT
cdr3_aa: CASSPRAGRSTDTQYF

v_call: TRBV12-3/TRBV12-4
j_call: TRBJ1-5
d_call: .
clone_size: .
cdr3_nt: TGTGCCAGCAGTCCTAGATATTATAGCAATCAGCCCCAGCATTTT
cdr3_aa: CASSPRYYSNQPQHF

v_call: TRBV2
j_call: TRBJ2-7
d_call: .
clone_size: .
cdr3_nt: TGTGCCTCCTCGTCCCAGCGGGACAGCGAGCAGTACTTC
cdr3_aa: CASSSQRDSEQYF

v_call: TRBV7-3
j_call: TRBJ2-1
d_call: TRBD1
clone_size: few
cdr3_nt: TGTGCCAGCAGCCCGGGACAGGTCGATGAGCAGTTCTTC
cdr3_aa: CASSPGQVDEQFF

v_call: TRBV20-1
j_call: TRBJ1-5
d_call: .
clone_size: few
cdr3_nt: TGCAGTTGTACTCGGGAGTGGGATCAGCCCCAGCATTTT
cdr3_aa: CSCTREWDQPQHF

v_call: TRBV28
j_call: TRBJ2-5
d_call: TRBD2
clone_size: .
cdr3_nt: TGTGCCAGCAGTAGACTAGCGGGGGACCAAGAGACCCAGTACTTC
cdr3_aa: CASSRLAGDQETQYF

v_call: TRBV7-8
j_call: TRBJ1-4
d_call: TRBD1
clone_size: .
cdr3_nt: TGTGCCAGCAGCTTGTTACAGGGGAATAATGAAAAACTGTTTTTT
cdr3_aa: CASSLLQGNNEKLFF

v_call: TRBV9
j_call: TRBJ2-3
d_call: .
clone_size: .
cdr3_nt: TGTGCCAGCAGCGTCTACACCACAGATACGCAGTATTTT
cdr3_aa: CASSVYTTDTQYF

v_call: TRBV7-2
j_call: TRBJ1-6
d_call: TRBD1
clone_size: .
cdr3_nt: TGTGCCAGCAGAAAGGGACAGGGGAATAATTCACCCCTCCACTTT
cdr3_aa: CASRKGQGNNSPLHF

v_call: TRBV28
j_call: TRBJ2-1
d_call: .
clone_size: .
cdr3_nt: TGTGCCAGCAGTTCGACTAAACGATCCTACAATGAGCAGTTCTTC
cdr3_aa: CASSSTKRSYNEQFF

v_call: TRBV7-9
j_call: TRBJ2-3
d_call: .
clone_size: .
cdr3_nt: TGTGCCAGCAGCTTAGATAGCGGTGGTTCAGATACGCAGTATTTT
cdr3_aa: CASSLDSGGSDTQYF

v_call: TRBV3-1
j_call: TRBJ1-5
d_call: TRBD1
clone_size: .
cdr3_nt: TGTGCCAGCAGCCAGACAGGGTACGGGCAGCCCCAGCATTTT
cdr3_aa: CASSQTGYGQPQHF

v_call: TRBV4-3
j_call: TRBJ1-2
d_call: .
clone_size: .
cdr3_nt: TGCGCCAGCAGCCAACAAAAGACAGACCCCAATGGCTACACCTTC
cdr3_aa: CASSQQKTDPNGYTF

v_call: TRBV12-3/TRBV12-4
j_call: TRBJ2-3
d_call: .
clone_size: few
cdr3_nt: TGTGCCAGCAGTACCTCCAGGACTAGCACAGATACGCAGTATTTT
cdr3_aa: CASSTSRTSTDTQYF

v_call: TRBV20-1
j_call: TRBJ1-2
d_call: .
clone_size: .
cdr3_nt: TGCAGTGCTAGAGTCTCTTCAATATCTAGTGGCTACACCTTC
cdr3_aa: CSARVSSISSGYTF

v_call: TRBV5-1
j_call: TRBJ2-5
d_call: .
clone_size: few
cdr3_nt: TGCGCCAGCAGCCGGGGGGCCGAGAGGGGAAAAGAGACCCAGTACTTC
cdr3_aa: CASSRGAERGKETQYF

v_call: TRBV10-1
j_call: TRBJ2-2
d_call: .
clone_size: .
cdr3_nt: TGCGCCAGCAGTGCAGACAGCTCGAACACCGGGGAGCTGTTTTTT
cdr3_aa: CASSADSSNTGELFF

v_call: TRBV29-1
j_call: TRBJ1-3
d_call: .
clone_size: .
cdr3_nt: TGCAGCGTTGCTCAGGGCGGAAACACCATATATTTT
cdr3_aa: CSVAQGGNTIYF

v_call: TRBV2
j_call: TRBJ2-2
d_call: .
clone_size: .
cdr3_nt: TGTGCCAGCAGTGTGAGAAGGAACACCGGGGAGCTGTTTTTT
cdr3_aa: CASSVRRNTGELFF

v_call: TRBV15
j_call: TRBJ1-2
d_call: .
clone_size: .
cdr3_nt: TGTGCCACCAGCAGAGATATCCAGATATATGGCTACACCTTC
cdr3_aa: CATSRDIQIYGYTF

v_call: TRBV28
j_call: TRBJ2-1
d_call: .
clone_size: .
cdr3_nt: TGTGCCAGCAGTTTCAGAACGGCGGTTACCTACAATGAGCAGTTCTTC
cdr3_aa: CASSFRTAVTYNEQFF

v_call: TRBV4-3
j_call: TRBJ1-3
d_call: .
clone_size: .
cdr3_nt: TGCGCCAGCAGCCAAGATTTGGGGGGAGGAAACACCATATATTTT
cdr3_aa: CASSQDLGGGNTIYF

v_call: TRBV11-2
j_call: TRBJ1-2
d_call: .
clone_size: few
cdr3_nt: TGTGCCAGCAGCTCGGACGGCTATGGCTACACCTTC
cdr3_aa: CASSSDGYGYTF

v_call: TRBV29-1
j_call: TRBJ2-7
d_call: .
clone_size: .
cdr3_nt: TGCAGCGTTGGTAGGCGAGACTACGGTCGGGGCGAGCAGTACTTC
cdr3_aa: CSVGRRDYGRGEQYF

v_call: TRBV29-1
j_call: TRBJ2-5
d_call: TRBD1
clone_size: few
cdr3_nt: TGCAGCGTTGAACGGGGACAGCAAGAGACCCAGTACTTC
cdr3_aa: CSVERGQQETQYF

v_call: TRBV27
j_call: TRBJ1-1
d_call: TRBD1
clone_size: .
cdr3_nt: TGTGCCAGCAGTCCCCACACAGGGGTCTCTGAAGCTTTCTTT
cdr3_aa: CASSPHTGVSEAFF

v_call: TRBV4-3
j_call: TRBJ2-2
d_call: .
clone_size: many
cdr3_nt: TGCGCCAGCAGCCAAGATAACAGACCCACCGGGGAGCTGTTTTTT
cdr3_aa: CASSQDNRPTGELFF

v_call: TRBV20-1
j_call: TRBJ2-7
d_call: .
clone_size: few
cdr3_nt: TGCAGTGCTAGAGACGCAGACCAGCTCGAGCAGTACTTC
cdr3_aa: CSARDADQLEQYF